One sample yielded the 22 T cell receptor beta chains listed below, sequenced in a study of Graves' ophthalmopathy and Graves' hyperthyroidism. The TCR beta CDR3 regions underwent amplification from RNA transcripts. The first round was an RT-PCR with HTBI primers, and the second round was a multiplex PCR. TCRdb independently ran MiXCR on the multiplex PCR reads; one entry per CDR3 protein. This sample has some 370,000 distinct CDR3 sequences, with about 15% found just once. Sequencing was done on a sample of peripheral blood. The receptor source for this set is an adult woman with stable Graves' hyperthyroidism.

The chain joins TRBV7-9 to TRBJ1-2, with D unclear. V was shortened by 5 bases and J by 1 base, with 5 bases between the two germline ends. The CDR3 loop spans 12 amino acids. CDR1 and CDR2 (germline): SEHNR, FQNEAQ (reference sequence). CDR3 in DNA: TGTGCCAGCAGCGCGAATAACTATGGCTACACCTTC. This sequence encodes CASSANNYGYTF.

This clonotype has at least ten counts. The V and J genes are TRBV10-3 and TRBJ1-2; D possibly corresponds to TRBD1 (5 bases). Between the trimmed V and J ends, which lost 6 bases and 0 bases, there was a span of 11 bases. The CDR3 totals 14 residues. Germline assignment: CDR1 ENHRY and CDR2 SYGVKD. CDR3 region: CAIRPGPANYGYTF. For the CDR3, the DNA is TGTGCCATCAGGCCGGGGCCAGCTAACTATGGCTACACCTTC.

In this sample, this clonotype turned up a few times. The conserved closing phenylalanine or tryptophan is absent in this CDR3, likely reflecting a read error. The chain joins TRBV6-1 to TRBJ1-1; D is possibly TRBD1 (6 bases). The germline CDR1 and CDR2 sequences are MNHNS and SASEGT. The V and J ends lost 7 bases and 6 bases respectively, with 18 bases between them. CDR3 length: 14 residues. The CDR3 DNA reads TGTGCCAGCACCTTCGGACAGTCCCGTGCTGAAGCTTTCTAT. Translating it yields CASTFGQSRAEAFY.

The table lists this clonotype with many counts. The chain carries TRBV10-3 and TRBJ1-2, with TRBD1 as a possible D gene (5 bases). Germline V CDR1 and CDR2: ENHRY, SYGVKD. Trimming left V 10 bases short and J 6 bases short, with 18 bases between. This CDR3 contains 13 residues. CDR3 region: CANRGEGIDGYTF. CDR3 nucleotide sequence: TGTGCCAACCGGGGGGAAGGGATAGATGGCTACACCTTC.

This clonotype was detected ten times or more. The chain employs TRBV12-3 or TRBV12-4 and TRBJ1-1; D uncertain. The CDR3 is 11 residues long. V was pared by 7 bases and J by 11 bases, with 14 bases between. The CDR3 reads CASTLEGGAFF. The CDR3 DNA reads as TGTGCCAGCACCCTAGAAGGAGGGGCTTTCTTT.

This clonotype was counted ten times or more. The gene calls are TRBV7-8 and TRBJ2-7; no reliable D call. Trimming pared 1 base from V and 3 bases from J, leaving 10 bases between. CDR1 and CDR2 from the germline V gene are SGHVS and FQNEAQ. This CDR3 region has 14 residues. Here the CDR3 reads CASSLGVSYYEQYF. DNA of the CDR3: TGTGCCAGCAGCTTAGGGGTGTCCTACTACGAGCAGTACTTC.

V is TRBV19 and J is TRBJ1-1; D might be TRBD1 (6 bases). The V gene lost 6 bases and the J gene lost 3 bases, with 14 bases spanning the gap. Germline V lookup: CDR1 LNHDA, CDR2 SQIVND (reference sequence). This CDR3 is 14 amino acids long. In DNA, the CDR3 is TGTGCCAGTAGCACCGGGACACATTACACTGAAGCTTTCTTT. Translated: CASSTGTHYTEAFF.

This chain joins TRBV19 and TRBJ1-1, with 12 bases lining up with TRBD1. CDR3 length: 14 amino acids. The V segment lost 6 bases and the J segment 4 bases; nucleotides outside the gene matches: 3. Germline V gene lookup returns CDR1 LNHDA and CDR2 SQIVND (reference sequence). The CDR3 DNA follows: TGTGCCAGTAGGAGGGACAGGGGGCCCACTGAAGCTTTCTTT. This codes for CASRRDRGPTEAFF.

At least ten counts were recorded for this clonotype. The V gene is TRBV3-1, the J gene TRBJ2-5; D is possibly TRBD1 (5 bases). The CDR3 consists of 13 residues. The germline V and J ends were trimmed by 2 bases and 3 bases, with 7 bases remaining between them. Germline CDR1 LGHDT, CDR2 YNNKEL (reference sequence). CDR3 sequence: CASSQMTEETQYF. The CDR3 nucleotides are TGTGCCAGCAGCCAAATGACAGAAGAGACCCAGTACTTC.

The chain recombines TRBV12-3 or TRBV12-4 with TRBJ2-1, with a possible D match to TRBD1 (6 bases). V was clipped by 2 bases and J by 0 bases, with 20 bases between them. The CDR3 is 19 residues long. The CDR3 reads CASSLNGGFWGGSYNEQFF. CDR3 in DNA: TGTGCCAGCAGTTTAAATGGGGGCTTCTGGGGTGGCTCCTACAATGAGCAGTTCTTC.

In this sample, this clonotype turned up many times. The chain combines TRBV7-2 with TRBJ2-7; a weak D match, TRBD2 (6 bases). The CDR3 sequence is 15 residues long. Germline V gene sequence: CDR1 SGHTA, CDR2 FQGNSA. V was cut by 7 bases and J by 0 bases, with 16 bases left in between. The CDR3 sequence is CASIETAGSSYEQYF. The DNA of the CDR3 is TGTGCCAGCATCGAGACTGCGGGGAGCTCCTACGAGCAGTACTTC.

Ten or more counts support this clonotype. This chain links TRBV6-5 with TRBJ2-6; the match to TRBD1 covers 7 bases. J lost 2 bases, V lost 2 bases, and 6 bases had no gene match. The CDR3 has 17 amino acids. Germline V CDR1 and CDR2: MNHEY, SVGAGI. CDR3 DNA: TGTGCCAGCAGTTACGGCAGCACAGGGGCTGGGGCCAACGTCCTGACTTTC. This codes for CASSYGSTGAGANVLTF.

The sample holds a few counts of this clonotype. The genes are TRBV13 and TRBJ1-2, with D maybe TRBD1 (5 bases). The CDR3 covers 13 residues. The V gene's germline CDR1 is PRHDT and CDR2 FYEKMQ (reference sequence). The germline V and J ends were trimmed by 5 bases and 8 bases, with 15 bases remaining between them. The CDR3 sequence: CASSLRQLRGYTF. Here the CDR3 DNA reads TGTGCCAGCAGCCTAAGACAGTTGCGAGGCTACACCTTC. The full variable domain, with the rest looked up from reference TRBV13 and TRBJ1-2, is AAGVIQSPRHLIKEKRETATLKCYPIPRHDTVYWYQQGPGQDPQFLISFYEKMQSDKGSIPDRFSAQQFSDYHSELNMSSLELGDSALYFCASSLRQLRGYTFGSGTRLTVV.

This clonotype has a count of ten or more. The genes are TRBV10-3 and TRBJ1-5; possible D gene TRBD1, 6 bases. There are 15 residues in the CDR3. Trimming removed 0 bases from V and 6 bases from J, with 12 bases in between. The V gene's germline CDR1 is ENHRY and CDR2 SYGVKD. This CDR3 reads CAISESSGGPQPQHF. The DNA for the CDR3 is TGTGCCATCAGTGAGTCTTCGGGGGGCCCTCAGCCCCAGCATTTT.

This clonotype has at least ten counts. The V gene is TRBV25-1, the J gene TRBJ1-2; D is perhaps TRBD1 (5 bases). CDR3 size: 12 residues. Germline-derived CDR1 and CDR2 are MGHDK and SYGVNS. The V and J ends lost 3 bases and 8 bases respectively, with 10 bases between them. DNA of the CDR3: TGTGCCAGCAGTGACCCGGGGACGGGCTACACCTTC. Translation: CASSDPGTGYTF.

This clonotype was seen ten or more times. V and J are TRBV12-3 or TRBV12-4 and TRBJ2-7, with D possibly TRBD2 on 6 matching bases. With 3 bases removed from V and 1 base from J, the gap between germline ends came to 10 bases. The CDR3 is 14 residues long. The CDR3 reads CASSFAGLSYEQYF. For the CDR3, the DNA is TGTGCCAGCAGTTTTGCTGGACTATCCTACGAGCAGTACTTC.

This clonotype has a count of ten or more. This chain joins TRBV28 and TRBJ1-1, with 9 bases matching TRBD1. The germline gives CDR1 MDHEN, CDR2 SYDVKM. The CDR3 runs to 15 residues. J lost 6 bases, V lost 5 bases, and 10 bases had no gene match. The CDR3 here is CASSVPGQGGPEAFF. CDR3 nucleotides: TGTGCCAGCAGTGTACCGGGACAGGGAGGGCCTGAAGCTTTCTTT.

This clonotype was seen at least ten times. The CDR3 is CSASPHGDYGYTF. DNA of the CDR3: TGCAGTGCTAGTCCCCACGGAGACTATGGCTACACCTTC. J is TRBJ1-2 and V is TRBV20-1, with unresolved D. This CDR3 has 13 residues. From germline, CDR1 is DFQATT and CDR2 SNEGSKA (reference sequence). V lost 3 bases to trimming and J lost 3 bases, with 11 bases between them.

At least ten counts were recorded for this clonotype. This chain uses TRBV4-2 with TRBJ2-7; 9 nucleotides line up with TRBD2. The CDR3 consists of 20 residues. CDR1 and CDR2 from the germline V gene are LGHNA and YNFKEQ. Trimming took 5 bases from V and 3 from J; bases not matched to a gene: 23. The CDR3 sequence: CASSEPGSPGASGNYYEQYF. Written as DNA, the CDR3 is TGTGCCAGCAGCGAACCTGGATCCCCTGGGGCTAGCGGGAATTACTACGAGCAGTACTTC.

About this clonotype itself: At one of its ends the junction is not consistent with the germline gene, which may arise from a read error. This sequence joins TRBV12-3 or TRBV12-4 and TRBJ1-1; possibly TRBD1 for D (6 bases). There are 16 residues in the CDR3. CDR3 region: CASSPQFGRTDRSSSF. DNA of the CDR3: TGTGCCAGCAGTCCCCAGTTTGGTAGGACAGACCGGTCCTCCAGCTTT.

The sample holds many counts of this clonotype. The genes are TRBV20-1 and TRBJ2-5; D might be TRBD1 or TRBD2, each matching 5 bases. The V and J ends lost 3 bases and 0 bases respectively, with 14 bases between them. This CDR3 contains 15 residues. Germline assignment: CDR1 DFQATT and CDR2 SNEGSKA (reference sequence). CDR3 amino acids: CSASGGDGDQETQYF. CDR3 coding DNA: TGCAGTGCTAGTGGGGGTGATGGTGACCAAGAGACCCAGTACTTC.

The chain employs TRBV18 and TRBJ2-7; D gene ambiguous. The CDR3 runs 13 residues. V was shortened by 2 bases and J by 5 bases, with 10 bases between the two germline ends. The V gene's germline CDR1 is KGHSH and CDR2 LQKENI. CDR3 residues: CASSPNSIDEQYF. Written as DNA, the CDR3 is TGTGCCAGCTCACCAAATAGCATCGACGAGCAGTACTTC.